Listed here are 10 T cell receptor beta chains from one sample, sequenced in a study of T cells in Graves' hyperthyroidism and ophthalmopathy. From RNA transcripts, TCR beta CDR3 regions were amplified. A set of HTBI primers served as the primers for a first-round RT-PCR of the TCR CDR3. One entry per CDR3 protein, called by TCRdb with MiXCR from the multiplex PCR reads. The sample lists under 350,000 distinct CDR3 sequences, roughly 21% seen once, with under 55% in the top ten. The sequencing input was blood. The receptors stem from a woman aged 50 to 60 with Graves' hyperthyroidism.

This clonotype was counted ten times or more. The chain links TRBV3-1 to TRBJ1-2; a weak D match, TRBD1 (5 bases). Looked up from germline, CDR1 is LGHDT and CDR2 is YNNKEL (reference sequence). V was trimmed by 4 bases and J by 7 bases, leaving 22 bases between them. The length of the CDR3 is 16 residues. The CDR3 DNA is TGTGCCAGCAGCCCTCGGGACCGAGGACTATATGGTGGCTACACCTTC. Amino acids: CASSPRDRGLYGGYTF.

There are many counts of this clonotype. V and J are TRBV6-1 and TRBJ2-3; 8 nucleotides line up with TRBD1. Unmatched junction bases numbered 8, after V lost 5 bases and J lost 4 bases. The CDR3 consists of 15 residues. CDR1 is MNHNS and CDR2 is SASEGT in the germline V gene. The CDR3 DNA follows: TGTGCCAGCAGTAATCCGGGACAGGAATCAGATACGCAGTATTTT. Amino acids: CASSNPGQESDTQYF.

The rearrangement joins TRBV10-3 to TRBJ2-3; 9 nucleotides align to TRBD1. This CDR3 contains 16 residues. Germline CDR1 and CDR2: ENHRY and SYGVKD. V gave up 2 bases and J gave up 2 bases; unmatched junction bases: 5. The CDR3 is CAISEGGTGHTDTQYF. The CDR3, as DNA: TGTGCCATCAGTGAGGGAGGGACAGGGCACACAGATACGCAGTATTTT.

The chain carries TRBV7-9 and TRBJ2-6; tentative D call: TRBD1 (6 bases). Per the germline V gene, CDR1 is SEHNR and CDR2 is FQNEAQ (reference sequence). With 5 bases removed from V and 2 bases from J, the gap between germline ends came to 13 bases. This CDR3 comprises 16 residues. CDR3 DNA sequence: TGTGCCAGCAGCAACAGGGAAATCCCTGGGGCCAACGTCCTGACTTTC. It codes for CASSNREIPGANVLTF.

The chain is built from TRBV5-4 and TRBJ1-1, with D uncertain. The germline CDR1 and CDR2 sequences are SGHNT and YYREEE (reference sequence). This CDR3 has 14 residues. Trimming took 2 bases from V and 1 from J, leaving 9 bases between them. The CDR3: CASSFETPNTEAFF. For the CDR3, the DNA is TGTGCCAGCAGCTTCGAGACACCGAACACTGAAGCTTTCTTT.

This clonotype was picked up many times. CDR3 sequence reads: CASSRLPGQGLTGELFF. In DNA, the CDR3 is TGCGCCAGCAGTCGATTACCGGGACAGGGGCTCACCGGGGAGCTGTTTTTT. The gene calls are TRBV5-1 and TRBJ2-2; 10 positions match TRBD1. J gave up 4 bases and V 5 bases, and 11 bases lay outside the gene matches. CDR1 and CDR2 from the germline V gene are SGHRS and YFSETQ. There are 17 residues in the CDR3.

This clonotype was seen just once. This may come from a read error, since a much larger clone is one base off. The chain has TRBV20-1 and TRBJ2-2; perhaps D is TRBD1 or TRBD2 (6 bases each). CDR3 size: 13 residues. Germline lookup yields CDR1 DFQATT and CDR2 SNEGSKA (reference sequence). The CDR3 here is CSASPGGTGELSF. The DNA for the CDR3 is TGCAGTGCTAGTCCCGGGGGCACCGGGGAGCTGTCTTTT.

This clonotype turned up a few times. The chain is built from TRBV7-9 and TRBJ1-6; TRBD1 is a possible D gene (5 bases). The CDR3 is 13 residues long. CDR1 is SEHNR, CDR2 FQNEAQ, per germline (reference sequence). Trimming removed 5 bases at V and 12 bases at J, with 14 bases between. The CDR3 here is CASSREGLGPLHF. The CDR3 DNA follows: TGTGCCAGCAGCCGGGAGGGGCTGGGACCCCTCCACTTT.

In its sample, this clonotype was seen many times. The chain employs TRBV10-3 and TRBJ2-7; D unresolved. CDR1 is ENHRY, CDR2 SYGVKD, per germline. The CDR3 contains 11 residues. Trimming pared 2 bases from V and 2 bases from J, leaving 1 base between. This CDR3 is CAISEAYEQYF. The CDR3 DNA is TGTGCCATCAGTGAGGCCTACGAGCAGTACTTC.

There are many counts of this clonotype. The V and J genes are TRBV28 and TRBJ2-5; D is undetermined. The CDR3 is 14 amino acids. Germline V gene lookup returns CDR1 MDHEN and CDR2 SYDVKM. The V gene lost 0 bases and the J gene lost 3 bases, with 8 bases spanning the gap. DNA for the CDR3: TGTGCCAGCAGTTTATGGCTTGGGGAAGAGACCCAGTACTTC. It yields the protein CASSLWLGEETQYF.